Presented here are 28 T cell receptor beta chains from one specimen sequenced in a study of cytomegalovirus exposure and HLA in healthy donors. PCR was performed using 60 Vbeta and 13 Jbeta primers. Profiling relied on immunoSEQ multiplex PCR, and the TCRdb table lists in-frame clones only, not all of them. Among more than 85,000 clones, approximately 70% were seen once, and the ten largest hold approximately 3%. The sample taken for sequencing was PBMCs. The receptors derive from a man aged 25-45 years in good health and CMV-seronegative.

The chain recombines TRBV11-2 with TRBJ2-5; D not certain. Trimming pared 2 bases from V and 5 bases from J, leaving 3 bases between. This CDR3 is built from 11 residues. Germline V gene sequence: CDR1 SGHAT, CDR2 FQNNGV. This CDR3 is CASSLSETQYF. The CDR3 nucleotides are TGTGCCAGCAGCTTATCGGAGACCCAGTACTTC.

Turning to this clone: Other DNA sequences in this sample translate to the same CDR3. This chain links TRBV19 with TRBJ2-2; D is possibly TRBD2 (5 bases). This CDR3 is built from 13 residues. Germline CDR1 LNHDA, CDR2 SQIVND (reference sequence). V shed 7 bases and J shed 1 base, with 7 bases lying between them. The CDR3 loop is CASKAENTGELFF. The CDR3, as DNA: TGTGCCAGTAAAGCGGAGAACACCGGGGAGCTGTTTTTT.

V and J are TRBV7-2 and TRBJ2-1; 9 bases are shared with TRBD2. The V and J ends lost 2 bases and 0 bases, in that order; junction bases with no gene match: 8. The CDR3 has 18 amino acids. The germline V gene has CDR1 SGHTA and CDR2 FQGNSA. CDR3 loop: CASSLKVSTSGSYNEQFF. The CDR3 DNA follows: TGTGCCAGCAGCTTAAAGGTTTCGACTAGCGGCTCCTACAATGAGCAGTTCTTC.

This chain connects TRBV19 to TRBJ2-1; D possibly corresponds to TRBD2 (5 bases). CDR3 length: 14 amino acids. With 3 bases removed from V and 4 bases from J, the gap between germline ends came to 10 bases. Germline V gives CDR1 LNHDA, CDR2 SQIVND (reference sequence). CDR3 sequence: CASSMLAFYNEQFF. CDR3 in DNA: TGTGCCAGTAGTATGTTAGCGTTTTACAATGAGCAGTTCTTC.

There are a few counts of this clone. V and J are TRBV11-2 and TRBJ2-1; tentative D call: TRBD1 (6 bases). The germline CDR1 and CDR2 sequences are SGHAT and FQNNGV. The V end lost 2 bases, the J end lost 5 bases, and 10 bases lay between the germline ends. The CDR3 has 14 residues. The CDR3 sequence is CASSLLRDNNEQFF. Here the CDR3 DNA reads TGTGCCAGCAGCTTACTTCGGGACAACAATGAGCAGTTCTTC.

The rearrangement joins TRBV28 to TRBJ2-3; D is perhaps TRBD1 (6 bases). Germline-derived CDR1 and CDR2 are MDHEN and SYDVKM. This CDR3 contains 13 residues. V lost 8 bases to trimming and J lost 0 bases, with 9 bases between them. CDR3 sequence: CASYRASTDTQYF. CDR3 sequence (DNA): TGTGCCAGCTACAGGGCCAGCACAGATACGCAGTATTTT.

The J gene is TRBJ2-5, the V gene TRBV10-3, with 7 positions matching TRBD2. The V gene end was trimmed by 5 bases and the J gene end by 2 bases; junction bases not matched to a gene: 8. Looked up from germline, CDR1 is ENHRY and CDR2 is SYGVKD. The CDR3 covers 15 residues. The CDR3 nucleotides read TGTGCCATCAGTCGGTCAGCTAGCGGACAAGAGACCCAGTACTTC. Protein: CAISRSASGQETQYF.

This clone was seen a single time. The V gene is TRBV7-2, the J gene TRBJ1-2; D perhaps matches TRBD1 (6 bases). V was pared by 2 bases and J by 3 bases, with 10 bases between. The germline V gene has CDR1 SGHTA and CDR2 FQGNSA. CDR3 length: 14 amino acids. CDR3 DNA sequence: TGTGCCAGCAGCTTACCCCGACAGGACTATGGCTACACCTTC. Protein: CASSLPRQDYGYTF. Variable domain in full (rest from reference TRBV7-2 and TRBJ1-2): GAGVSQSPSNKVTEKGKDVELRCDPISGHTALYWYRQSLGQGLEFLIYFQGNSAPDKSGLPSDRFSAERTGGSVSTLTIQRTQQEDSAVYLCASSLPRQDYGYTFGSGTRLTVV.

CDR3: CASSQGAGVGYGYTF. The DNA of the CDR3 is TGCGCCAGCAGCCAAGGGGCGGGGGTGGGATATGGCTACACCTTC. The chain carries TRBV4-1 and TRBJ1-2; D might be TRBD1 (5 bases). The CDR3 length is 15 residues. The germline V and J ends were trimmed by 1 base and 5 bases, with 14 bases remaining between them. Germline V gene data show CDR1 as MGHRA and CDR2 as YSYEKL.

The rearrangement links TRBV7-9 to TRBJ2-5; 7 bases agree with TRBD1. The germline gives CDR1 SEHNR, CDR2 FQNEAQ (reference sequence). V was pared by 3 bases and J by 5 bases, with 6 bases of the junction left unmatched. This CDR3 is 14 amino acids long. CDR3 nucleotide sequence: TGTGCCAGCAGCTTTTTAGGGGGCCGGGAGACCCAGTACTTC. This codes for CASSFLGGRETQYF.

This clone has only one observation. The V gene is TRBV15, the J gene TRBJ1-4, with D possibly being TRBD1 (5 bases). The CDR3 consists of 16 residues. V shed 7 bases and J shed 5 bases, with 20 bases lying between them. Germline CDR1 reads LNHNV; CDR2 reads YYDKDF (reference sequence). CDR3 residues: CATTQRSRQRNEKLFF. Written as DNA, the CDR3 is TGTGCCACCACCCAGAGATCACGACAGAGAAATGAAAAACTGTTTTTT. Looking up the rest from reference TRBV15 and TRBJ1-4 gives the full variable domain: DAMVIQNPRYQVTQFGKPVTLSCSQTLNHNVMYWYQQKSSQAPKLLFHYYDKDFNNEADTPDNFQSRRPNTSFCFLDIRSPGLGDTAMYLCATTQRSRQRNEKLFFGSGTQLSVL.

This chain joins TRBV7-9 and TRBJ2-3, with 8 bases matching TRBD2. Trimming cost V 3 bases and J 2 bases; bases outside gene matches: 4. This CDR3 contains 15 residues. CDR1 and CDR2 (germline): SEHNR, FQNEAQ (reference sequence). CDR3 in amino acids: CASSLLLAVTDTQYF. The DNA for the CDR3 is TGTGCCAGCAGCTTGTTACTAGCGGTCACAGATACGCAGTATTTT.

V and J are TRBV6-1 and TRBJ2-1; D might be TRBD2 (6 bases). The CDR3 totals 18 residues. Trimming took 1 base from V and 8 from J, leaving 24 bases between them. Germline values: CDR1 MNHNS, CDR2 SASEGT. The CDR3, as DNA: TGTGCCAGCAGTGAAGGCTCTATCGGGACTTCCTTAAGGCATGAGCAGTTCTTC. It codes for CASSEGSIGTSLRHEQFF.

This clone was counted a few times. The rearrangement links TRBV6-1 to TRBJ1-2; D is unresolved. V dropped 2 bases and J dropped 8 bases, with 12 bases sitting between them. The V gene's germline CDR1 is MNHNS and CDR2 SASEGT. This CDR3 is built from 13 residues. This CDR3 reads CASSESGPGGYTF. Written as DNA, the CDR3 is TGTGCCAGCAGTGAATCGGGCCCGGGGGGCTACACCTTC.

The count of this clone is one. J is TRBJ2-1 and V is TRBV9; TRBD2 agrees at 13 bases. Germline lookup yields CDR1 SGDLS and CDR2 YYNGEE. The CDR3 length is 17 residues. Trimming cost V 5 bases and J 6 bases; bases outside gene matches: 11. In DNA, the CDR3 is TGTGCCAGCAGTCCAAACGCGGGACTAGCGGGGATCAATGAGCAGTTCTTC. This translates into CASSPNAGLAGINEQFF.

This clone has just a few counts. The gene calls are TRBV14 and TRBJ1-1; D is ambiguous. From germline, CDR1 is SGHDN and CDR2 FVKESK. Trimming took 3 bases from V and 7 from J, leaving 15 bases between them. This CDR3 is built from 14 residues. This CDR3 reads CASSHLQARGEAFF. The CDR3 region has the DNA TGTGCCAGCAGCCATCTTCAAGCACGGGGTGAAGCTTTCTTT.

This clone has just a few counts. J is TRBJ1-5 and V is TRBV9, with 9 positions matching TRBD1. The germline V gene encodes CDR1 SGDLS and CDR2 YYNGEE. V was clipped by 2 bases and J by 6 bases; unmatched bases: 3. The CDR3 has 14 amino acids. The CDR3, as DNA: TGTGCCAGCAGCGTTGGGACAGGGAGTCAGCCCCAGCATTTT. Its protein is CASSVGTGSQPQHF.

This clone has a handful of counts. This chain uses TRBV4-3 with TRBJ1-4; D unresolved. Trimming took 4 bases from V and 6 from J, leaving 12 bases between them. This CDR3 comprises 14 residues. Germline assignment: CDR1 LGHNA and CDR2 YSLEER. The CDR3 protein is CASSPTPRDEKLFF. Written as DNA, the CDR3 is TGCGCCAGCAGCCCGACCCCGCGGGATGAAAAACTGTTTTTT.

The rearrangement joins TRBV11-2 to TRBJ1-1; TRBD1 agrees at 8 bases. The CDR3 length is 18 residues. V shed 4 bases and J 7 bases; nucleotides not matched to a gene: 20. Germline loops: CDR1 SGHAT, CDR2 FQNNGV. DNA for the CDR3: TGTGCCAGCAGCTCTTATTGGACAGGGCTAGCTATAGGTGGTGAAGCTTTCTTT. This encodes CASSSYWTGLAIGGEAFF.

The chain carries TRBV7-9 and TRBJ1-6; 7 bases match TRBD1. With V trimmed by 0 bases and J by 0 bases, 8 bases remained unmatched. The CDR3 has 19 residues. Germline values: CDR1 SEHNR, CDR2 FQNEAQ (reference sequence). DNA of the CDR3: TGTGCCAGCAGCTTAGCAGGGGGCCAGTACGGCTCCTATAATTCACCCCTCCACTTT. Translating it yields CASSLAGGQYGSYNSPLHF.

Only a few counts were recorded for this clone. The CDR3 sequence: CAWNAERTGYYTDTQYF. The CDR3 nucleotides read TGTGCCTGGAATGCCGAGAGGACAGGGTATTACACAGATACGCAGTATTTT. The chain is built from TRBV30 and TRBJ2-3; 8 bases agree with TRBD1. The CDR3 extends over 17 amino acids. With 4 bases clipped from V and 2 bases from J, the junction kept 14 bases outside the gene matches. Germline V gene lookup returns CDR1 GTSNPN and CDR2 SVGIG (reference sequence).

This clone turned up a few times. The V and J genes are TRBV7-9 and TRBJ1-5; D not resolved. CDR3 length: 13 residues. The ends were cut back, 5 bases at V and 2 bases at J, with 7 bases in the middle. Germline V lookup: CDR1 SEHNR, CDR2 FQNEAQ (reference sequence). This CDR3 reads CASSPSGNQPQHF. CDR3 coding DNA: TGTGCCAGCAGCCCCAGTGGCAATCAGCCCCAGCATTTT.

V usage is TRBV6-6 and J usage is TRBJ1-5; 8 bases match TRBD1. Trimming at V came to 7 bases and at J to 7 bases, leaving 3 bases not matched to a gene. CDR3 length: 12 amino acids. Germline CDR1 is MNHNY and CDR2 is SVGAGI (reference sequence). In DNA form, the CDR3 reads TGTGCCAGCAAACAGGGGGGACAGCCCCAGCATTTT. This encodes CASKQGGQPQHF.

Details on this clone: The sample contains more than one DNA sequence encoding this CDR3. V and J are TRBV29-1 and TRBJ1-2; D is unresolved. CDR3 length: 11 amino acids. V lost 4 bases, J lost 2 bases, and 5 bases lay in between. The germline gives CDR1 SQVTM, CDR2 ANQGSEA. The CDR3 region is CSVGENYGYTF. DNA of the CDR3: TGCAGCGTTGGCGAGAACTATGGCTACACCTTC.

The chain couples TRBV4-2 to TRBJ2-7; D unresolved. The CDR3 has 13 amino acids. Germline CDR1 LGHNA, CDR2 YNFKEQ. V was clipped by 3 bases and J by 6 bases, with 12 bases between them. CDR3 residues: CASSHATSGEQYF. CDR3 in DNA: TGTGCCAGCAGCCATGCGACTTCGGGCGAGCAGTACTTC.

This CDR3 reads CASSLEPGRDTQYF. The CDR3 region has the DNA TGTGCCAGCAGCTTAGAACCCGGGAGAGATACGCAGTATTTT. This chain joins TRBV7-2 and TRBJ2-3; the D gene is possibly TRBD2 (6 bases). The CDR3 runs to 14 residues. The V and J ends lost 1 base and 5 bases respectively, with 10 bases between them. Germline V gene sequence: CDR1 SGHTA, CDR2 FQGNSA.

Comment on this clone: One end of the junction varies from germline; a read error may be responsible. This CDR3 is CASSRAPGQTTYGQYF. CDR3 DNA sequence: TGTGCCAGCAGCCGGGCTCCGGGACAGACTACCTACGGGCAGTACTTC. The gene calls are TRBV6-6 and TRBJ2-7; TRBD1 matches 7 bases. CDR1 is MNHNY and CDR2 is SVGAGI in the germline V gene (reference sequence). The CDR3 is made up of 16 amino acids.

This chain joins TRBV5-1 and TRBJ2-1; D gene ambiguous. The CDR3 is 15 residues long. V lost 0 bases, J lost 6 bases, and 13 bases lay in between. From germline, CDR1 is SGHRS and CDR2 YFSETQ. The CDR3 DNA sequence: TGCGCCAGCAGCTTGGGCGCCGGTTACGGCAATGAGCAGTTCTTC. It is translated as CASSLGAGYGNEQFF.